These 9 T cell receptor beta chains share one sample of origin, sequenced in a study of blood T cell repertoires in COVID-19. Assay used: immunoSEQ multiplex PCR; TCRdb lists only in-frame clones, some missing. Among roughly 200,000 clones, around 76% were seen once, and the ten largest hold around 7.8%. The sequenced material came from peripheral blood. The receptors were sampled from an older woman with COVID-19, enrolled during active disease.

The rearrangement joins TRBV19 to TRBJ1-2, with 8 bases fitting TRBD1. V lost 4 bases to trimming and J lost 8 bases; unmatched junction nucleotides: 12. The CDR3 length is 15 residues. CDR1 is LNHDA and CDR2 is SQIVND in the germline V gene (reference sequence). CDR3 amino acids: CASSTATGAGRGYTF. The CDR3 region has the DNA TGTGCCAGTAGTACTGCGACAGGGGCGGGCCGGGGCTACACCTTC.

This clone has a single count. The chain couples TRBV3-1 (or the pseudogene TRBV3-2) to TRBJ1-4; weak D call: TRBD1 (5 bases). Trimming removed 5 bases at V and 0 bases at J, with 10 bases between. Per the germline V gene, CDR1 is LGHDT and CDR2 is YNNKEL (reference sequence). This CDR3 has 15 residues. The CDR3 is CASSVQVATNEKLFF. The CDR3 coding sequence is TGTGCCAGCAGCGTACAGGTTGCAACTAATGAAAAACTGTTTTTT.

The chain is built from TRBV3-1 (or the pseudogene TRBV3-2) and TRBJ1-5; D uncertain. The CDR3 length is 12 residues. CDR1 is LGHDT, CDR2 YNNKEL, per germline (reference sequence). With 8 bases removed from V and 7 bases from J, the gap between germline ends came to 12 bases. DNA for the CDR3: TGTGCCAGCGGGGAGGGAGGACAGCCCCAGCATTTT. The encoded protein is CASGEGGQPQHF.

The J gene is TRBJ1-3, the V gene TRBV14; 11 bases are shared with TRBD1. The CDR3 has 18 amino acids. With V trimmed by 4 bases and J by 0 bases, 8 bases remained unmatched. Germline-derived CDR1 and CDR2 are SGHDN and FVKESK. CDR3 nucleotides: TGTGCCAGCAGCCTCCGGACAGGGGGCGCGCGCTCTGGAAACACCATATATTTT. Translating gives CASSLRTGGARSGNTIYF.

The CDR3 DNA reads TGTGCCAGCAGCACTACAGGGGTAGGTCAGCCCCAGCATTTT. Translating gives CASSTTGVGQPQHF. V usage is TRBV28 and J usage is TRBJ1-5; 7 positions match TRBD1. The CDR3 consists of 14 residues. V was clipped by 6 bases and J by 6 bases; unmatched bases: 8. The germline gives CDR1 MDHEN, CDR2 SYDVKM.

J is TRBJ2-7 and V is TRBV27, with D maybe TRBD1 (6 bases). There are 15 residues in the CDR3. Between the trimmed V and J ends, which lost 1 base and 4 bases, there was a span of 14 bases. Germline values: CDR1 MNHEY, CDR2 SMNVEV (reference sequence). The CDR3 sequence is CASSLFGDNVYEQYF. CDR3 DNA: TGTGCCAGCAGTTTATTCGGGGACAACGTTTACGAGCAGTACTTC.

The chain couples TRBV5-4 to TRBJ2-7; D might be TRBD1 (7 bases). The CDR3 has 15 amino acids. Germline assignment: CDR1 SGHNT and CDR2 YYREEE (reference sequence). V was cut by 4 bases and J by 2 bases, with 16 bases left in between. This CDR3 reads CASSPGAGGTYEQYF. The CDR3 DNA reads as TGTGCCAGCAGCCCCGGGGCAGGGGGGACCTACGAGCAGTACTTC.

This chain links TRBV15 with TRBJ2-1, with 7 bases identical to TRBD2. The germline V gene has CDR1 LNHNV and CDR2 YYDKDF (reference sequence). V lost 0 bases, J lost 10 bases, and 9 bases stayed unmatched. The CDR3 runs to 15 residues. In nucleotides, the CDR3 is TGTGCCACCAGCAGAGATACGGCGGGAGCGGGGGAGCAGTTCTTC. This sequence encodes CATSRDTAGAGEQFF.

The CDR3 spells CASSPNPLAGGTGTQYF. The CDR3 bases are TGTGCCAGCAGCCCAAATCCGCTAGCGGGGGGCACCGGTACGCAGTATTTT. V gene TRBV3-1 (or the pseudogene TRBV3-2) combines with J gene TRBJ2-3; 11 nucleotides match TRBD2. The CDR3 runs 17 residues. Germline V gives CDR1 LGHDT, CDR2 YNNKEL (reference sequence). The junction had 14 bases not matched to a gene; V was cut back by 4 bases and J by 8 bases.